These T cell receptor beta chains were read from a single sample in a study of CD8 T cells in Susac syndrome. A single record per CDR3 protein comes from TCRdb applying MiXCR to the immunoSEQ multiplex PCR reads. The sample holds around 150,000 distinct CDR3 sequences; about 94% are singletons and the top ten take 0.065% to 0.095%. Sequences were obtained from CD4+ T cells from PBMCs. Receptors were obtained from a human donor with Susac syndrome. CDR3s include the opening cysteine and the closing phenylalanine or tryptophan. D genes are given only for firm matches. Not every row has a clone size; where given, it reads once, few, many or a size class.

TRBJ2-7 . TRBV14 . CASSQDELVLSEQYF TGTGCCAGCAGCCAAGATGAACTAGTCCTCTCCGAGCAGTACTTC
TRBJ1-2 . TRBV12-3/TRBV12-4 . CASSRTGFGHYTF TGTGCCAGCAGTCGAACGGGATTCGGGCACTACACCTTC
TRBJ1-5 once TRBV19 TRBD1 CAVGGTGGHQPQHF TGTGCGGTTGGAGGGACAGGGGGGCATCAGCCCCAGCATTTT
TRBJ1-5 . TRBV20-1 TRBD1 CSARQGGLNSNQPQHF TGCAGTGCTCGACAGGGGGGCTTGAATAGCAATCAGCCCCAGCATTTT
TRBJ2-7 once TRBV3-1 . CASSQDWKVEQYF TGTGCCAGCAGCCAAGACTGGAAGGTCGAGCAGTACTTC
TRBJ2-6 . TRBV27 TRBD2 CASSFGRARGANVLTF TGTGCCAGCAGTTTCGGGAGGGCGCGGGGGGCCAACGTCCTGACTTTC
TRBJ2-3 . TRBV7-3 . CASSWRGLSDTQYF TGTGCCAGCAGCTGGAGGGGGCTTTCAGATACGCAGTATTTT
TRBJ2-3 . TRBV28 TRBD2 CASSLWGSRLAGTDTQYF TGTGCCAGCAGTTTATGGGGGAGCAGACTAGCGGGCACAGATACGCAGTATTTT
TRBJ1-5 . TRBV20-1 . CSARPGDSNQPQHF TGCAGTGCTAGACCCGGGGATAGCAATCAGCCCCAGCATTTT
TRBJ1-2 once TRBV12-3/TRBV12-4 . CASSLTDKGYTF TGTGCCAGCAGTTTAACCGATAAGGGCTACACCTTC
TRBJ1-1 . TRBV12-3/TRBV12-4 . CASSILGSAEAFF TGTGCCAGCAGTATACTTGGCTCGGCTGAAGCTTTCTTT
TRBJ2-7 . TRBV12-3/TRBV12-4 TRBD2 CASRLAGEGEQYF TGTGCCAGCAGGCTAGCGGGAGAGGGCGAGCAGTACTTC
TRBJ2-7 . TRBV2 TRBD2 CAGGTSGNEQYF TGTGCCGGGGGGACTAGCGGAAACGAGCAGTACTTC
TRBJ1-5 once TRBV20-1 . CSAKHWTAINQPQHF TGCAGTGCTAAACACTGGACAGCCATCAATCAGCCCCAGCATTTT
TRBJ2-3 . TRBV12-3/TRBV12-4 . CASSFRVGTDTQYF TGTGCCAGCTCCTTTCGGGTAGGCACAGATACGCAGTATTTT
TRBJ1-5 . TRBV12-3/TRBV12-4 . CASSLRNRREQPQHF TGTGCCAGCAGTTTACGCAACAGGAGGGAACAGCCCCAGCATTTT
TRBJ1-2 . TRBV6-5 TRBD1 CASRRQGGYGYTF TGTGCCAGCAGGAGACAGGGCGGCTATGGCTACACCTTC
TRBJ2-5 once TRBV29-1 TRBD1 CSVKTGGQTQYF TGCAGCGTTAAAACAGGGGGACAGACCCAGTACTTC
TRBJ1-6 . TRBV7-9 . CASSSAGSYNSPLHF TGTGCCAGCAGCTCTGCGGGCTCCTATAATTCACCCCTCCACTTT
TRBJ1-2 . TRBV20-1 . CSATASLPTDGYTF TGCAGTGCTACCGCGAGCCTACCGACGGATGGCTACACCTTC
TRBJ2-3 . TRBV2 . CASGSGPSTDTQYF TGTGCCAGCGGTAGCGGACCTAGCACAGATACGCAGTATTTT
TRBJ2-1 . TRBV6-1 . CASNEQFF TGTGCCAGCAATGAGCAGTTCTTC
TRBJ1-4 once TRBV20-1 . CSARDPGQSNEKLFF TGCAGTGCTAGAGATCCAGGACAGTCTAATGAAAAACTGTTTTTT
TRBJ2-5 . TRBV20-1 . CSAEDQETQYF TGCAGTGCAGAGGACCAAGAGACCCAGTACTTC
TRBJ2-4 . TRBV18 . CASSAELAKNIQYF TGTGCCAGCTCAGCAGAGCTAGCCAAAAACATTCAGTACTTC
TRBJ2-3 . TRBV2 TRBD1 CASTLLRDRGSADTQYF TGTGCCAGCACCCTCCTCCGGGACAGGGGTTCCGCAGATACGCAGTATTTT
TRBJ1-1 . TRBV3-1 . CASSPSWAGEVSLRTEAFF TGTGCCAGCAGCCCTTCCTGGGCCGGTGAGGTCAGTTTACGCACTGAAGCTTTCTTT
TRBJ2-3 . TRBV12-3/TRBV12-4 . CASSFWAGTDTQYF TGTGCCAGCAGTTTTTGGGCCGGCACAGATACGCAGTATTTT
TRBJ2-1 . TRBV20-1 TRBD2 CSAASGRGNEQFF TGCAGTGCTGCTAGCGGGAGAGGGAATGAGCAGTTCTTC
TRBJ1-1 once TRBV12-5 . CASGLTPNTEAFF TGTGCTAGTGGCTTGACACCAAACACTGAAGCTTTCTTT
TRBJ2-2 . TRBV3-1 TRBD2 CASSRASGNTGELFF TGTGCCAGCAGCCGTGCTAGCGGAAACACCGGGGAGCTGTTTTTT
TRBJ2-3 . TRBV29-1 . CSVEVGPGTDTQYF TGCAGCGTTGAAGTTGGGCCTGGCACAGATACGCAGTATTTT
TRBJ2-1 . TRBV7-9 TRBD1 CASSLEAGQGGQFF TGTGCCAGCAGCTTAGAGGCTGGACAGGGCGGGCAGTTCTTC
TRBJ2-7 . TRBV6-6 TRBD2 CASRLTSGIYEQYF TGTGCCAGCAGACTGACTAGCGGAATCTACGAGCAGTACTTC
TRBJ2-4 . TRBV12-3/TRBV12-4 . CASSSYRGLGKNIQYF TGTGCCAGCAGTTCCTACCGGGGCTTGGGCAAAAACATTCAGTACTTC
TRBJ2-5 . TRBV5-6 . CASSLEAGAKTQYF TGTGCCAGCAGCTTGGAAGCAGGGGCAAAGACCCAGTACTTC
TRBJ2-7 . TRBV29-1 TRBD1 CSAQTWTGDYEQYF TGCAGCGCACAAACGTGGACAGGGGACTACGAGCAGTACTTC
TRBJ1-1 . TRBV20-1 . CSAPPASDNTEAFF TGCAGTGCTCCCCCCGCATCGGACAACACTGAAGCTTTCTTT
TRBJ1-2 . TRBV4-1 . CASSQEWRYGYTF TGCGCCAGCAGCCAAGAGTGGAGGTATGGCTACACCTTC
TRBJ1-5 . TRBV4-1 TRBD1 CASSQDPRTGGVESNQPQHF TGCGCCAGCAGCCAAGATCCTAGGACAGGAGGCGTAGAAAGCAATCAGCCCCAGCATTTT
TRBJ2-3 . TRBV5-1 TRBD2 CASSLGTSGDTDTQYF TGCGCCAGCAGCCTCGGGACTAGCGGGGACACAGATACGCAGTATTTT
TRBJ2-7 . TRBV20-1 . CSAPTSRTYEQYF TGCAGTGCTCCGACTAGTAGAACCTACGAGCAGTACTTC
TRBJ2-3 . TRBV2 . CASRIGSYTDTQYF TGTGCCAGCAGGATCGGTTCTTACACAGATACGCAGTATTTT
TRBJ2-7 . TRBV5-4 TRBD1 CASSTGQGNYEQYF TGTGCCAGCAGCACGGGACAGGGCAACTACGAGCAGTACTTC
TRBJ2-3 . TRBV19 . CASSTPGRTDTQYF TGTGCCAGTAGTACCCCCGGAAGGACAGATACGCAGTATTTT
TRBJ1-3 . TRBV12-3/TRBV12-4 . CASSYHLSGNTIYF TGTGCCAGCAGTTATCACCTCTCTGGAAACACCATATATTTT
TRBJ2-7 . TRBV20-1 TRBD1 CSANRGSSYEQYF TGCAGTGCTAACAGGGGAAGCTCCTACGAGCAGTACTTC
TRBJ2-1 . TRBV25-1 . CASRGAPGTLSYNEQFF TGTGCCAGCCGTGGAGCCCCCGGGACATTATCCTACAATGAGCAGTTCTTC
TRBJ2-3 . TRBV28 TRBD1 CASSRTGGSTDTQYF TGTGCCAGCAGCCGGACAGGGGGGAGCACAGATACGCAGTATTTT
TRBJ2-7 once TRBV15 . CATSRAPTGTYEQYF TGTGCCACCAGCAGAGCACCCACGGGTACATACGAGCAGTACTTC
TRBJ2-3 . TRBV9 . CASSPRPGWDTQYF TGTGCCAGCAGCCCCAGACCAGGGTGGGATACGCAGTATTTT
TRBJ2-7 . TRBV18 TRBD1 CASSSGGDRGTYEQYF TGTGCCAGCTCATCGGGGGGGGACAGGGGGACCTACGAGCAGTACTTC
TRBJ1-2 . TRBV15 . CATSRGHTPNYGYTF TGTGCCACCAGCAGAGGACACACACCGAACTATGGCTACACCTTC
TRBJ1-1 . TRBV20-1 . CSARDTGLGGTEAFF TGCAGTGCTAGAGATACAGGTCTGGGGGGCACTGAAGCTTTCTTT
TRBJ1-2 . TRBV5-1 . CASSLDGGNYGYTF TGCGCCAGCAGCTTGGATGGGGGGAACTATGGCTACACCTTC
TRBJ2-5 . TRBV10-2 . CASSEGGETQYF TGCGCCAGCAGTGAAGGGGGAGAGACCCAGTACTTC
TRBJ2-2 . TRBV29-1 . CSVTWGPGELFF TGCAGCGTTACATGGGGGCCCGGGGAGCTGTTTTTT
TRBJ2-1 . TRBV3-1 . CASSQAGGANEQFF TGTGCCAGCAGCCAAGCCGGCGGGGCAAATGAGCAGTTCTTC
TRBJ2-7 . TRBV3-1 . CASSQGNEQYF TGTGCCAGCAGCCAGGGAAACGAGCAGTACTTC
TRBJ2-7 . TRBV28 . CASSRGGGGPYEQYF TGTGCCAGCAGCCGGGGAGGAGGAGGTCCCTACGAGCAGTACTTC